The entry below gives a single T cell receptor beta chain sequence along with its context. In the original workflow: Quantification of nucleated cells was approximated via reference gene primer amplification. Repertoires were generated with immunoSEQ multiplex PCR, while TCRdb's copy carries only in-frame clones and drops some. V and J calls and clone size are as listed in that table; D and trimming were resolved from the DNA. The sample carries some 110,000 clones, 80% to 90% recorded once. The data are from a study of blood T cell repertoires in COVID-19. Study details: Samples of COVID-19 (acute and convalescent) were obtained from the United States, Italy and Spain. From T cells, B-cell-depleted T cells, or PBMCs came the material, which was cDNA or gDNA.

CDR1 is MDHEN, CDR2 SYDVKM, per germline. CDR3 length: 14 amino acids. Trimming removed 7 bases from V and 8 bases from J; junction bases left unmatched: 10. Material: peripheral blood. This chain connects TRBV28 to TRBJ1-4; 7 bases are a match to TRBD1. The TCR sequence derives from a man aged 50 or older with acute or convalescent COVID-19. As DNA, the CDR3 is TGTGCCAGCACAGGGGGTGGGGGCGTCGAAAAACTGTTTTTT. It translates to CASTGGGGVEKLFF.